This T cell receptor (beta chain) derives from a study of blood T cells in healthy people across ages. PCR was performed a second time for 7 to 11 cycles using a sample-barcoded 5' primer and a J-beta primer mix. A tag from a template-switch adaptor with 12 random nucleotides marked each cDNA molecule. Via MiXCR, TCRdb re-called the 5' RACE reads, giving one row per CDR3 protein. Of about 1.4 million distinct CDR3 sequences detected, almost 60% appear once; the ten largest clones hold under 8.5%. This clonotype was seen a few times. The V gene's germline CDR1 is SGHRS and CDR2 YFSETQ. The CDR3 contains 16 residues. With V trimmed by 8 bases and J by 3 bases, 14 bases remained unmatched.

The sequence was obtained from a man aged 18 to 29 in good health. The sequencing input was blood. The chain recombines TRBV5-1 with TRBJ2-1; 7 nucleotides agree with TRBD1. As DNA, the CDR3 is TGCGCCAGTAGCCTCGAGGTTCAGGGGGACTACAATGAGCAGTTCTTC. Amino acids: CASSLEVQGDYNEQFF.